This T cell receptor beta chain was sequenced for a study of blood T cell repertoires in COVID-19. V shed 8 bases and J 5 bases; nucleotides not matched to a gene: 7. This CDR3 is 13 amino acids long. Looked up from germline, CDR1 is MDHEN and CDR2 is SYDVKM. Authors' methods: Counts of nucleated cells, estimated from reference gene primer amplification, were obtained. Assay: immunoSEQ multiplex PCR; the TCRdb copy retains only in-frame clones and omits some. The D gene and trimming were derived from the DNA, and the V and J assignments and clone size from that table. The data contain 180,000 or so clones, roughly 80% of them singletons.

The sequenced sample was peripheral blood. The rearrangement links TRBV28 to TRBJ1-2, with 8 bases that match TRBD1. The sequence came from a man between 50 and 59 years old who had recovered from COVID-19. DNA for the CDR3: TGTGCCAGCCGAGCGGACAGGGAGTATGGCTACACCTTC. Its protein is CASRADREYGYTF.